This TCR beta chain was documented in a study of blood T cell repertoires in COVID-19. Study-level information: Sites across the United States, Italy and Spain contributed samples from acute and convalescent COVID-19. Sample material is recorded as cDNA or gDNA derived from T cells, B-cell-depleted T cells, or PBMCs.

In the original workflow: Reference gene primer amplification gave nucleated cell count estimates. Libraries were prepared by immunoSEQ multiplex PCR; TCRdb keeps only in-frame clonotypes and omits some of them. The DNA was the basis for D and trimming; V, J and clone size are from that table. The sample lists 100,000 to 150,000 clones; 75% to 90% were seen once. This CDR3 has 14 amino acids. The germline V gene has CDR1 SQVTM and CDR2 ANQGSEA. Trimming took 7 bases from V and 8 from J; bases not matched to a gene: 13. This sequence originates from a man in his forties with acute or convalescent COVID-19. The gene calls are TRBV29-1 and TRBJ1-4, with 7 bases lining up with TRBD1. Sequencing was carried out using peripheral blood. The CDR3 sequence is CSASPGQRGEKLFF. Written as DNA, the CDR3 is TGCAGCGCCTCACCGGGACAGAGGGGGGAAAAACTGTTTTTT.